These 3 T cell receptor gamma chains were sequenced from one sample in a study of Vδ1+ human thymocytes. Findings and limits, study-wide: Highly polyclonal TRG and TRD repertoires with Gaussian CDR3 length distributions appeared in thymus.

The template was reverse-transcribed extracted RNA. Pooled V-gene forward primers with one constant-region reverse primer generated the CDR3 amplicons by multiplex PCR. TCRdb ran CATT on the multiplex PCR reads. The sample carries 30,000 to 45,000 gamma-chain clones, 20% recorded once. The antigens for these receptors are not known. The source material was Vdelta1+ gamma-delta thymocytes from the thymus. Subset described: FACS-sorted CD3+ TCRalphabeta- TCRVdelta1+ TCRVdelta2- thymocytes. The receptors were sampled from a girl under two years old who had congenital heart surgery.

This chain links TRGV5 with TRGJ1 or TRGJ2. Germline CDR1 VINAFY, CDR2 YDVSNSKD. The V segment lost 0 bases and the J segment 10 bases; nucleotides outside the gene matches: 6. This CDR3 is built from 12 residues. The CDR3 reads CATWDRRVKKLF. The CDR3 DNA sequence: TGTGCCACCTGGGACAGGCGAGTAAAGAAACTCTTT.

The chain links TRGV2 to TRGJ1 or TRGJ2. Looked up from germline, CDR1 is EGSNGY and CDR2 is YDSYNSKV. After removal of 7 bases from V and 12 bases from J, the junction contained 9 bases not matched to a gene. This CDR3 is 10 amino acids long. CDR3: CATCGCRKLF. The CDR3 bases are TGTGCCACCTGCGGGTGTAGGAAACTCTTT.

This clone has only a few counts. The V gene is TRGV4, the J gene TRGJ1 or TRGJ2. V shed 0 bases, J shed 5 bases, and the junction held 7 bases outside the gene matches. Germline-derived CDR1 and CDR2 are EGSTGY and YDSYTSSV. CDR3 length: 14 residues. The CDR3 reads CATWDGLMHYKKLF. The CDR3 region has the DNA TGTGCCACCTGGGATGGGCTGATGCATTATAAGAAACTCTTT.